This TCR beta chain was sequenced during a study of glioma-infiltrating T cells after dendritic cell vaccination. Trimming removed 4 bases at V and 1 base at J, with 12 bases between. Germline values: CDR1 SGHDT, CDR2 YYEEEE. The length of the CDR3 is 16 residues. Isocitrate dehydrogenase mutation was absent in all glioblastoma patients. PBMC sampling occurred before vaccination, two weeks after the third dose, and at progression. The data were produced by immunoSEQ multiplex PCR, yet TCRdb's version contains in-frame clones alone and is incomplete. Of about 30,000 clones listed, 90% to 95% are singletons.

Sequencing was performed on blood, taken before dendritic cell vaccination. The chain has TRBV5-6 and TRBJ1-6, with D tentatively TRBD1 (6 bases). The TCR comes from a human donor with glioblastoma. The DNA for the CDR3 is TGTGCCAGCAGCCGCTACCAGGGGTCCTATAATTCACCCCTCCACTTT. Its translation: CASSRYQGSYNSPLHF.